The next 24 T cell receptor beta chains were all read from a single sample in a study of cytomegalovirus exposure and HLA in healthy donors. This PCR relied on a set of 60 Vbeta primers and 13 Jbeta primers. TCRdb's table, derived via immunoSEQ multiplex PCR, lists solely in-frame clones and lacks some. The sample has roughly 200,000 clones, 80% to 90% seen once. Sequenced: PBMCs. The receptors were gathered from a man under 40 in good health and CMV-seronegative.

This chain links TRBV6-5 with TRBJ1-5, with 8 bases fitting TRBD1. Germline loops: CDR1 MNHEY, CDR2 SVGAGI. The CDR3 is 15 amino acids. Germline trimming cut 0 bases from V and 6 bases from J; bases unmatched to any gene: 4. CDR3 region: CASSYSWTGSQPQHF. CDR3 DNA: TGTGCCAGCAGTTACTCTTGGACAGGGAGTCAGCCCCAGCATTTT.

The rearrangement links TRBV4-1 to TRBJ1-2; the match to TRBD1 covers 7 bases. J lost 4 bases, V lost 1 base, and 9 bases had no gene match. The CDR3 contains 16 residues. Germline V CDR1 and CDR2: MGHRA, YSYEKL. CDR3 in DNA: TGCGCCAGCAGCCAAGCGACAGGGCTCGACCTCTATGGCTACACCTTC. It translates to CASSQATGLDLYGYTF.

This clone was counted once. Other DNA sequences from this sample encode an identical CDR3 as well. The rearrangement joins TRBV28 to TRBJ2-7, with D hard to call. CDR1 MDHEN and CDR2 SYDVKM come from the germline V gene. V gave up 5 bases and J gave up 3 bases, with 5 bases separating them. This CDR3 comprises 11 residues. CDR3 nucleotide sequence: TGTGCCAGCAGTCTCCGCTACGAGCAGTACTTC. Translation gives CASSLRYEQYF.

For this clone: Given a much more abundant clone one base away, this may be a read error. For the CDR3, the DNA is TGTGCCAGCAGCTTGACAGGGGGCAATCAGCCCCAGCATTTT. Amino acid sequence: CASSLTGGNQPQHF. J is TRBJ1-5 and V is TRBV7-8; the match to TRBD1 covers 8 bases. V gave up 3 bases and J gave up 2 bases; unmatched junction bases: 0. The germline V gene encodes CDR1 SGHVS and CDR2 FQNEAQ. CDR3 length: 14 residues.

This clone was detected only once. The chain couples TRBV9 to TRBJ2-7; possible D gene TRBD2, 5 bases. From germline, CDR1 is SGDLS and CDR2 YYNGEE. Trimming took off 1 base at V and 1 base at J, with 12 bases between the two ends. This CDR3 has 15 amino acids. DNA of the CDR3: TGTGCCAGCAGCGTACACGGGGAAATGTCCTACGAGCAGTACTTC. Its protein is CASSVHGEMSYEQYF.

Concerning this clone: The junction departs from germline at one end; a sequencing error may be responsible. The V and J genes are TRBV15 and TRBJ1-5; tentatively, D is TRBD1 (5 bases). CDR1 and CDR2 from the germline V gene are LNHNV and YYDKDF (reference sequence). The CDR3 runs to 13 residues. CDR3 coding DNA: TGTGCCACCGGCAGAGATCTGGGGGGGCCCCAGCATTTT. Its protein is CATGRDLGGPQHF.

CDR3 nucleotide sequence: TGTGCCAGCAGTGAACTTAGCGGGGGGGCCTATGTCGGGGAGCTGTTTTTT. Translated: CASSELSGGAYVGELFF. V usage is TRBV6-1 and J usage is TRBJ2-2; 11 bases are a match to TRBD2. Germline V gene lookup returns CDR1 MNHNS and CDR2 SASEGT. With V trimmed by 2 bases and J by 7 bases, 9 bases remained unmatched. The CDR3 runs to 17 residues.

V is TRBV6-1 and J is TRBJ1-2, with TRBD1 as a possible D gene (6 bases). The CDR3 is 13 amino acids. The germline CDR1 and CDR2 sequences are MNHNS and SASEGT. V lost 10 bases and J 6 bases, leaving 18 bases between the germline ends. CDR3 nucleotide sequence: TGTGCCACTAGCCTACAGGGAATAGATGGCTACACCTTC. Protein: CATSLQGIDGYTF.

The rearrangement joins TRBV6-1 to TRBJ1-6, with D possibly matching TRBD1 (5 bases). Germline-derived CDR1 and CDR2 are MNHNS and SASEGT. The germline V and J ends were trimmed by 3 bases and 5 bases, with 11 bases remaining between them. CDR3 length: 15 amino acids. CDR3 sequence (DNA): TGTGCCAGCAGTGACCAACGGGGGAATAATTCACCCCTCCACTTT. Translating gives CASSDQRGNNSPLHF.

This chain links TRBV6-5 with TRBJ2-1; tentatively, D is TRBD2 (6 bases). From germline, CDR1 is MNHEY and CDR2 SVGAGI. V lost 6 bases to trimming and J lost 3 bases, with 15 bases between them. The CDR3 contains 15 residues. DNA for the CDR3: TGTGCCAGCAGGGAGTCGGGGGTTCTCTACAATGAGCAGTTCTTC. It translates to CASRESGVLYNEQFF.

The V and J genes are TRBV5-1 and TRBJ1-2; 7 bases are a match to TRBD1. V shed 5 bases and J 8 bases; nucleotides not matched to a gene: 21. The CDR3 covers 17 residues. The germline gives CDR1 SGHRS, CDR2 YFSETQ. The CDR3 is CASRDPLRQGRRGGYTF. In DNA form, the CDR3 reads TGCGCCAGCAGAGATCCCCTTCGACAGGGACGGAGGGGGGGCTACACCTTC.

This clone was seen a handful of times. In DNA form, the CDR3 reads TGTGCCAGCCCCGGGCCAGGGAACACCATATATTTT. Its translation: CASPGPGNTIYF. The rearrangement links TRBV28 to TRBJ1-3; maybe TRBD1 (5 bases). The CDR3 is 12 amino acids. Between the trimmed V and J ends, which lost 8 bases and 7 bases, there was a span of 12 bases. Per the germline V gene, CDR1 is MDHEN and CDR2 is SYDVKM.

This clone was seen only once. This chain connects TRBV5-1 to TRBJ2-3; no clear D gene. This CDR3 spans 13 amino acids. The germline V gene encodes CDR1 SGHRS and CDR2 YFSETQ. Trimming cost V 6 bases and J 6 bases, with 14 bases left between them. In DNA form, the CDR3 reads TGCGCCAGCAACGCGGTTACTGGGGATACGCAGTATTTT. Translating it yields CASNAVTGDTQYF.

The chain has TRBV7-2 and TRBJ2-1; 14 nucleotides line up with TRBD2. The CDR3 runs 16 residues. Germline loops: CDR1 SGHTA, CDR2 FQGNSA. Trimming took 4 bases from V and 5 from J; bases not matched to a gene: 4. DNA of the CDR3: TGTGCCAGCAGCTCTCGACTAGCGGGGGGGCACAATGAGCAGTTCTTC. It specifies CASSSRLAGGHNEQFF.

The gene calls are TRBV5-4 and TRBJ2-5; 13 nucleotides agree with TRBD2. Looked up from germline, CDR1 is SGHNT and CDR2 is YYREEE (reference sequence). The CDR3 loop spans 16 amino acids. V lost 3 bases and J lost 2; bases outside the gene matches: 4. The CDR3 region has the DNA TGTGCCAGCAGCTCCGGGACTAGCGGGGTACAAGAGACCCAGTACTTC. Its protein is CASSSGTSGVQETQYF.

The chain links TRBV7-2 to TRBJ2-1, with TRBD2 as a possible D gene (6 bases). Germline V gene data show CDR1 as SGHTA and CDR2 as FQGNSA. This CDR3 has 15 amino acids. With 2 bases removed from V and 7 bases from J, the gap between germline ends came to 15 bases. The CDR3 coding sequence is TGTGCCAGCAGCTTACTCGGCGGGGAGGTTAATGAGCAGTTCTTC. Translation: CASSLLGGEVNEQFF.

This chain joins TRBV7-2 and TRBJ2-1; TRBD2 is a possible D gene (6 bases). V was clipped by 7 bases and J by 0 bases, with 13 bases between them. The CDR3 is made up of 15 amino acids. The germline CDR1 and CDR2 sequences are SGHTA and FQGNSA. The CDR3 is CASTGGWVSYNEQFF. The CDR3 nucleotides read TGTGCCAGCACTGGGGGGTGGGTCTCCTACAATGAGCAGTTCTTC. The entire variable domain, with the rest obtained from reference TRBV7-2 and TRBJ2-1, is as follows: GAGVSQSPSNKVTEKGKDVELRCDPISGHTALYWYRQSLGQGLEFLIYFQGNSAPDKSGLPSDRFSAERTGGSVSTLTIQRTQQEDSAVYLCASTGGWVSYNEQFFGPGTRLTVL.

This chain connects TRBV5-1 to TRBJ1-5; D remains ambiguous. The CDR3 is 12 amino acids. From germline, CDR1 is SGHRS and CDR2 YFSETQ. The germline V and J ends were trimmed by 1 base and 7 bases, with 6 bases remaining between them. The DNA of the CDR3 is TGCGCCAGCAGCTTGAACGGGCAGCCCCAGCATTTT. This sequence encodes CASSLNGQPQHF.

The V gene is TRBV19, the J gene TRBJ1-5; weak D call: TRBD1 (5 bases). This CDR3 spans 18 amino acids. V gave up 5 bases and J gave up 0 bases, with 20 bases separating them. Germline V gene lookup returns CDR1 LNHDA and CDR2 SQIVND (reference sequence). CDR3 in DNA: TGTGCCAGTAGTGTACTCGGTAGGGGTCGATATAGCAATCAGCCCCAGCATTTT. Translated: CASSVLGRGRYSNQPQHF.

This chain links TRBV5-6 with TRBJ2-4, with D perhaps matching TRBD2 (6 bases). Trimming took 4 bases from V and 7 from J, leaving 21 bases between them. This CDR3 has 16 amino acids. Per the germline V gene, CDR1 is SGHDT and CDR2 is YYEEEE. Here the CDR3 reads CASSGGIGSSGNIQYF. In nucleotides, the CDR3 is TGTGCCAGCAGCGGGGGGATCGGCTCCTCGGGGAACATTCAGTACTTC.

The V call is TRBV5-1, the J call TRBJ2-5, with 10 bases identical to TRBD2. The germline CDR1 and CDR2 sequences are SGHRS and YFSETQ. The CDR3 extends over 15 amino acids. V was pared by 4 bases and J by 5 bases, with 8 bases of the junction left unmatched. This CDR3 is CASSNRAGGTETQYF. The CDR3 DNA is TGCGCCAGCAGCAACCGAGCGGGGGGGACGGAGACCCAGTACTTC. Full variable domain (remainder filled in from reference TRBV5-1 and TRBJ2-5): KAGVTQTPRYLIKTRGQQVTLSCSPISGHRSVSWYQQTPGQGLQFLFEYFSETQRNKGNFPGRFSGRQFSNSRSEMNVSTLELGDSALYLCASSNRAGGTETQYFGPGTRLLVL.

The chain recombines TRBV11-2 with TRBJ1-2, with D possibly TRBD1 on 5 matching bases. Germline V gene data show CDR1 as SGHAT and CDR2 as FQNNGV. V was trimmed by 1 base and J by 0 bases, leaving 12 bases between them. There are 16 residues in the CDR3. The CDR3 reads CASSLGAGGTNYGYTF. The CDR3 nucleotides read TGTGCCAGCAGCTTAGGGGCCGGGGGGACTAACTATGGCTACACCTTC.

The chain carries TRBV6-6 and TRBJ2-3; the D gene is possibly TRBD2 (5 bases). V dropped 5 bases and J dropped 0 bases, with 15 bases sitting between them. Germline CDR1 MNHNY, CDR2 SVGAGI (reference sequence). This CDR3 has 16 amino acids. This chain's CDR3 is CASSTDWASSTDTQYF. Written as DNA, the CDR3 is TGTGCCAGCAGTACGGACTGGGCGTCTAGCACAGATACGCAGTATTTT.

CDR3 in DNA: TGTGCCAGCAGCCTTCTAACAGGGTTCCACGGCTACACCTTC. Translated, it gives CASSLLTGFHGYTF. This chain joins TRBV7-9 and TRBJ1-2; D possibly corresponds to TRBD1 (6 bases). Trimming removed 5 bases at V and 8 bases at J, with 18 bases between. This CDR3 spans 14 amino acids. Germline V gene sequence: CDR1 SEHNR, CDR2 FQNEAQ (reference sequence).